These 8 T cell receptor beta chains share one sample of origin, sequenced in a study of shared clonotypes between healthy human individuals. The naive CD8 subset, CD45RO-negative cells positively selected for CCR7, excluded terminally differentiated effector memory CD45RA+ cells. Assay: immunoSEQ multiplex PCR; the TCRdb copy retains only in-frame clones and omits some. This sample has more than 2 million clones, with about 93% found just once. The sample comprised naive CD8+ T cells from PBMCs. These receptors all come from a man between 18 and 29 years old in good health. Some clones in this sample may be carry-over from other donors' samples.

The rearrangement links TRBV27 to TRBJ1-2; 7 positions match TRBD1. Germline V lookup: CDR1 MNHEY, CDR2 SMNVEV (reference sequence). This CDR3 spans 15 amino acids. The V segment lost 6 bases and the J segment 3 bases; nucleotides outside the gene matches: 10. CDR3 protein: CASRTYRDRDYGYTF. CDR3 coding DNA: TGTGCCAGCAGGACCTACCGGGACAGAGACTATGGCTACACCTTC.

The V and J genes are TRBV28 and TRBJ2-7; D remains ambiguous. Germline lookup yields CDR1 MDHEN and CDR2 SYDVKM. The CDR3 is made up of 14 amino acids. The ends were cut back, 11 bases at V and 0 bases at J, with 17 bases in the middle. CDR3 amino acids: CAGDLVPSSYEQYF. In DNA form, the CDR3 reads TGTGCCGGCGACCTGGTCCCGAGCTCCTACGAGCAGTACTTC.

This clone has only one observation. Different DNA sequences within this sample yield the same CDR3. The chain uses TRBV27 and TRBJ2-1; no clear D. CDR1 and CDR2 from the germline V gene are MNHEY and SMNVEV (reference sequence). The CDR3 has 12 amino acids. The V end lost 2 bases, the J end lost 7 bases, and 6 bases lay between the germline ends. In nucleotides, the CDR3 is TGTGCCAGCAGTTTACGAGGAAATGAGCAGTTCTTC. Translation gives CASSLRGNEQFF.

This clone has more than one count but fewer than ten. The CDR3 bases are TGCGCCAGCAGCCTATCGGGGGGGCTGGAAGCTTTCTTT. It translates to CASSLSGGLEAFF. The rearrangement uses TRBV4-1 and TRBJ1-1; D may be TRBD1 (6 bases). Trimming took 4 bases from V and 8 from J, leaving 14 bases between them. This CDR3 contains 13 residues. The V gene's germline CDR1 is MGHRA and CDR2 YSYEKL.

The chain uses TRBV19 and TRBJ1-2; a weak D match, TRBD1 (5 bases). CDR3 length: 16 residues. In germline, CDR1 is LNHDA, CDR2 SQIVND (reference sequence). The V gene lost 3 bases and the J gene lost 4 bases, with 18 bases spanning the gap. CDR3 loop: CASSIGSRGTSYGYTF. The CDR3 bases are TGTGCCAGTAGTATCGGTTCGCGTGGGACGAGCTATGGCTACACCTTC.

This clone was recorded once. The rearrangement uses TRBV7-2 and TRBJ2-3; D perhaps matches TRBD2 (5 bases). Deletions cut 1 base from V and 0 bases from J, with 14 bases between. The germline CDR1 and CDR2 sequences are SGHTA and FQGNSA. The CDR3 has 17 amino acids. CDR3 in DNA: TGTGCCAGCAGCTTAGGATTCTACGGGATAAGCACAGATACGCAGTATTTT. Translation gives CASSLGFYGISTDTQYF. The variable domain in full, completed from reference TRBV7-2 and TRBJ2-3, reads GAGVSQSPSNKVTEKGKDVELRCDPISGHTALYWYRQSLGQGLEFLIYFQGNSAPDKSGLPSDRFSAERTGGSVSTLTIQRTQQEDSAVYLCASSLGFYGISTDTQYFGPGTRLTVL.

The chain recombines TRBV7-9 with TRBJ2-7, with 8 bases identical to TRBD2. Germline lookup yields CDR1 SEHNR and CDR2 FQNEAQ (reference sequence). V dropped 5 bases and J dropped 3; count of bases not matched to a gene: 9. The CDR3 totals 15 residues. The CDR3: CASSLSGNANYEQYF. The CDR3 region has the DNA TGTGCCAGCAGCCTTAGCGGGAATGCCAACTACGAGCAGTACTTC. The full variable domain, in which reference TRBV7-9 and TRBJ2-7 provide the parts outside the CDR3, is DTGVSQNPRHKITKRGQNVTFRCDPISEHNRLYWYRQTLGQGPEFLTYFQNEAQLEKSRLLSDRFSAERPKGSFSTLEIQRTEQGDSAMYLCASSLSGNANYEQYFGPGTRLTVT.

V is TRBV29-1 and J is TRBJ2-3; no reliable D call. Between the trimmed V and J ends, which lost 7 bases and 0 bases, there was a span of 14 bases. The length of the CDR3 is 14 residues. Germline V gene lookup returns CDR1 SQVTM and CDR2 ANQGSEA. CDR3 sequence: CSAWSSPSTDTQYF. For the CDR3, the DNA is TGCAGCGCCTGGTCGAGCCCTAGCACAGATACGCAGTATTTT.